One and the same sample provided the 30 T cell receptor beta chains below, sequenced in a study of glioma-infiltrating T cells after dendritic cell vaccination. Measured with immunoSEQ multiplex PCR; TCRdb has only the in-frame clones, and not every one. Of about 63,000 clones listed, around 85% are singletons. Time point noted: after dendritic cell vaccination, including at tumor progression/relapse. Sequencing was performed on blood, taken after dendritic cell vaccination. All receptors come from a human donor with glioblastoma.

The V call is TRBV7-9, the J call TRBJ1-2; 8 bases fit TRBD1. Per the germline V gene, CDR1 is SEHNR and CDR2 is FQNEAQ (reference sequence). This CDR3 is 16 amino acids long. Trimming removed 3 bases from V and 8 bases from J; junction bases left unmatched: 14. The CDR3 region is CASSFLERTGNYGYTF. The CDR3 DNA sequence: TGTGCCAGCAGCTTCCTGGAACGGACAGGGAATTACGGCTACACCTTC.

This clone was recorded once. The chain employs TRBV6-5 and TRBJ1-2, with TRBD1 matching 7 bases. The CDR3 is made up of 14 amino acids. Germline V CDR1 and CDR2: MNHEY, SVGAGI. After removal of 2 bases from V and 4 bases from J, the junction contained 4 bases not matched to a gene. CDR3 in DNA: TGTGCCAGCAGTTACGTAAGGGGGCTCTATGGCTACACCTTC. Protein: CASSYVRGLYGYTF.

V is TRBV6-5 and J is TRBJ2-3, with TRBD2 matching over 11 bases. With 5 bases clipped from V and 5 bases from J, the junction kept 6 bases outside the gene matches. CDR1 and CDR2 from the germline V gene are MNHEY and SVGAGI. CDR3 length equals 15 residues. CDR3 region: CASSSSGGAGDTQYF. CDR3 DNA sequence: TGTGCCAGCAGTAGTAGCGGGGGGGCGGGAGATACGCAGTATTTT.

V usage is TRBV5-1 and J usage is TRBJ2-7; maybe TRBD2 (6 bases). The CDR3 totals 16 residues. Trimming took 0 bases from V and 1 from J, leaving 14 bases between them. Germline values: CDR1 SGHRS, CDR2 YFSETQ. The CDR3 DNA is TGCGCCAGCAGCTTGGATCGGAGGGGCGCGTCCTACGAGCAGTACTTC. The encoded protein is CASSLDRRGASYEQYF.

This clone showed up just once. The chain is built from TRBV7-9 and TRBJ2-7; tentatively, D is TRBD1 (6 bases). Germline assignment: CDR1 SEHNR and CDR2 FQNEAQ (reference sequence). The CDR3 extends over 13 amino acids. Between the trimmed V and J ends, which lost 8 bases and 6 bases, there was a span of 17 bases. For the CDR3, the DNA is TGTGCCAGCGAAAAGGACAGAATTACCGAGCAGTACTTC. Translated, it gives CASEKDRITEQYF.

CDR3 region: CSVMGQGDQPQHF. CDR3 coding DNA: TGCAGCGTGATGGGACAGGGGGATCAGCCCCAGCATTTT. The rearrangement uses TRBV29-1 and TRBJ1-5; 11 bases agree with TRBD1. Trimming took 6 bases from V and 5 from J; bases not matched to a gene: 3. CDR3 length: 13 amino acids. Germline V gene data show CDR1 as SQVTM and CDR2 as ANQGSEA.

The V and J genes are TRBV7-2 and TRBJ2-7, with D possibly TRBD1 on 6 matching bases. Germline V gives CDR1 SGHTA, CDR2 FQGNSA. The V gene lost 5 bases and the J gene lost 3 bases, with 14 bases spanning the gap. CDR3 length: 14 residues. The CDR3 sequence is CASSPETGNYEQYF. In DNA, the CDR3 is TGTGCCAGCAGCCCGGAGACAGGCAACTACGAGCAGTACTTC.

The rearrangement uses TRBV6-5 and TRBJ2-3; 10 nucleotides line up with TRBD2. CDR1 is MNHEY and CDR2 is SVGAGI in the germline V gene. The CDR3 has 15 amino acids. The V gene end was trimmed by 5 bases and the J gene end by 5 bases; junction bases not matched to a gene: 7. For the CDR3, the DNA is TGTGCCAGCAGTAGCGGGGGGGCCGGGGGAGATACGCAGTATTTT. Translated: CASSSGGAGGDTQYF.

J is TRBJ2-7 and V is TRBV29-1; D is possibly TRBD1 (5 bases). The CDR3 extends over 11 amino acids. Per the germline V gene, CDR1 is SQVTM and CDR2 is ANQGSEA. V was pared by 6 bases and J by 6 bases, with 12 bases between. CDR3 protein: CSVLRAGEQYF. CDR3 bases: TGCAGCGTCCTCAGGGCAGGCGAGCAGTACTTC.

This clone was observed a handful of times. The chain joins TRBV5-4 to TRBJ2-5; D might be TRBD2 (6 bases). CDR1 is SGHNT, CDR2 YYREEE, per germline (reference sequence). The CDR3 length is 16 residues. V lost 0 bases and J lost 0, with 12 bases in between. CDR3 in amino acids: CASSLGGGVYQETQYF. In DNA, the CDR3 is TGTGCCAGCAGCTTGGGTGGCGGGGTGTACCAAGAGACCCAGTACTTC.

The chain has TRBV19 and TRBJ2-7; 15 nucleotides align to TRBD2. This CDR3 spans 17 amino acids. Germline V lookup: CDR1 LNHDA, CDR2 SQIVND (reference sequence). J lost 0 bases, V lost 4 bases, and 4 bases had no gene match. The CDR3 loop reads CASSTVGLAGGSYEQYF. In DNA, the CDR3 is TGTGCCAGTAGTACCGTGGGACTAGCGGGGGGCTCCTACGAGCAGTACTTC.

The rearrangement joins TRBV4-1 to TRBJ2-1; D perhaps matches TRBD2 (6 bases). From germline, CDR1 is MGHRA and CDR2 YSYEKL. This CDR3 is 14 amino acids long. V lost 0 bases and J 10 bases, leaving 13 bases between the germline ends. The DNA for the CDR3 is TGCGCCAGCAGCCAAGATTCAAGAGCGGGCGAGCAGTTCTTC. Its translation is CASSQDSRAGEQFF.

This clone was detected only a few times. The chain is built from TRBV19 and TRBJ2-3; a weak D match, TRBD2 (6 bases). Trimming shortened V by 1 base and J by 5 bases, and 13 bases separated the two germline ends. Germline assignment: CDR1 LNHDA and CDR2 SQIVND (reference sequence). This CDR3 spans 15 amino acids. The CDR3 region has the DNA TGTGCCAGTAGTATAGCCGCGGGGTTGGGAGATACGCAGTATTTT. Translation gives CASSIAAGLGDTQYF. Looking up the rest from reference TRBV19 and TRBJ2-3 gives the full variable domain: DGGITQSPKYLFRKEGQNVTLSCEQNLNHDAMYWYRQDPGQGLRLIYYSQIVNDFQKGDIAEGYSVSREKKESFPLTVTSAQKNPTAFYLCASSIAAGLGDTQYFGPGTRLTVL.

This clone has just a few counts. The chain combines TRBV2 with TRBJ2-5; TRBD1 matches at 9 bases. Near its end, the DNA agrees better with TRBJ2-7, so the J call may be wrong. The germline V gene has CDR1 SNHLY and CDR2 FYNNEI. This CDR3 spans 14 amino acids. The CDR3 spells CASSSGTGYDEQYF. CDR3 nucleotide sequence: TGTGCCAGCAGTTCGGGGACAGGGTATGACGAGCAGTACTTC.

The chain employs TRBV29-1 and TRBJ1-1; 7 bases match TRBD1. With V trimmed by 6 bases and J by 0 bases, 1 base remained unmatched. CDR1 and CDR2 (germline): SQVTM, ANQGSEA. This CDR3 is built from 12 residues. The CDR3 region is CSVGTVNTEAFF. CDR3 DNA: TGCAGCGTGGGGACAGTGAACACTGAAGCTTTCTTT.

The chain recombines TRBV5-6 with TRBJ2-7; maybe TRBD1 (6 bases). V gave up 6 bases and J gave up 2 bases, with 15 bases separating them. The CDR3 totals 14 residues. The germline gives CDR1 SGHDT, CDR2 YYEEEE. The CDR3 is CASNLGQFPYEQYF. CDR3 coding DNA: TGTGCCAGCAACCTTGGACAGTTTCCCTACGAGCAGTACTTC.

V gene TRBV30 combines with J gene TRBJ1-2, with D hard to call. The V gene's germline CDR1 is GTSNPN and CDR2 SVGIG (reference sequence). V was pared by 2 bases and J by 4 bases, with 11 bases between. This CDR3 is 13 amino acids long. In DNA, the CDR3 is TGTGCCTGGAGTCCGAAATTGCGCTATGGCTACACCTTC. Protein product: CAWSPKLRYGYTF.

The V gene is TRBV4-2, the J gene TRBJ2-3, with TRBD2 identical over 9 bases. This CDR3 has 15 amino acids. Germline CDR1 is LGHNA and CDR2 is YNFKEQ. V was pared by 1 base and J by 7 bases, with 6 bases of the junction left unmatched. The CDR3 spells CASSQGLADTYTQYF. DNA for the CDR3: TGTGCCAGCAGCCAAGGACTAGCGGATACCTATACGCAGTATTTT.

The rearrangement joins TRBV7-9 to TRBJ1-2; possibly TRBD1 for D (6 bases). This CDR3 is 15 amino acids long. V was pared by 5 bases and J by 2 bases, with 15 bases between. Germline V gene lookup returns CDR1 SEHNR and CDR2 FQNEAQ (reference sequence). The CDR3 nucleotides read TGTGCCAGCAGCCCTCTCGGGGGGGCCAACTATGGCTACACCTTC. The encoded protein is CASSPLGGANYGYTF.

The chain is built from TRBV27 and TRBJ2-3; D gene ambiguous. CDR3 length: 13 residues. V was pared by 1 base and J by 2 bases, with 4 bases between. Germline assignment: CDR1 MNHEY and CDR2 SMNVEV (reference sequence). The CDR3 spells CASSLLATDTQYF. CDR3 nucleotides: TGTGCCAGCAGTTTATTAGCCACAGATACGCAGTATTTT.

This sequence joins TRBV9 and TRBJ2-7; weak D call: TRBD1 (5 bases). The germline V and J ends were trimmed by 1 base and 2 bases, with 10 bases remaining between them. Germline values: CDR1 SGDLS, CDR2 YYNGEE. The CDR3 loop spans 14 amino acids. The CDR3 DNA follows: TGTGCCAGCAGCGTAACGGACATCGCCTACGAGCAGTACTTC. Translation: CASSVTDIAYEQYF.

This clone appeared once. The J gene is TRBJ1-1, the V gene TRBV18; 10 nucleotides line up with TRBD1. From germline, CDR1 is KGHSH and CDR2 LQKENI. CDR3 size: 16 residues. V shed 1 base and J 4 bases; nucleotides not matched to a gene: 6. CDR3 amino acids: CASSPRQGAKFTEAFF. The CDR3 DNA sequence: TGTGCCAGCTCACCACGACAGGGGGCGAAATTCACTGAAGCTTTCTTT.

J is TRBJ2-6 and V is TRBV10-3; D is perhaps TRBD1 (6 bases). CDR3 length: 16 amino acids. Germline CDR1 and CDR2: ENHRY and SYGVKD. The V end was cut by 5 bases, the J end by 4 bases, with 15 bases between. This CDR3 is CAISPQGTDGANVLTF. The CDR3 nucleotides read TGTGCCATCAGTCCGCAGGGGACGGACGGGGCCAACGTCCTGACTTTC.

The chain combines TRBV7-8 with TRBJ2-7; 8 positions agree with TRBD2. CDR1 and CDR2 from the germline V gene are SGHVS and FQNEAQ. J gave up 1 base and V 1 base, and 3 bases lay outside the gene matches. CDR3 length: 15 amino acids. The CDR3 is CASSLEAGVSYEQYF. The CDR3 DNA sequence: TGTGCCAGCAGCTTAGAAGCGGGGGTATCCTACGAGCAGTACTTC.

The chain employs TRBV6-5 and TRBJ2-7; D may be TRBD2 (5 bases). The germline V and J ends were trimmed by 7 bases and 5 bases, with 15 bases remaining between them. Germline CDR1 is MNHEY and CDR2 is SVGAGI. The CDR3 extends over 13 amino acids. The CDR3 nucleotides are TGTGCCAGCATCAGACGGGGTGGTAACGAGCAGTACTTC. This gives the protein CASIRRGGNEQYF.

This sequence joins TRBV27 and TRBJ2-7; 15 positions match TRBD2. Germline CDR1 MNHEY, CDR2 SMNVEV (reference sequence). There are 15 residues in the CDR3. The trim removed 6 bases at V and 4 bases at J, leaving 4 bases unmatched. The CDR3 DNA follows: TGTGCCAGCAGCCCCGGGACTAGCGGGGGGTACGAGCAGTACTTC. Protein: CASSPGTSGGYEQYF.

The chain is built from TRBV19 and TRBJ2-1; D is uncertain. Germline V gene lookup returns CDR1 LNHDA and CDR2 SQIVND (reference sequence). Trimming removed 3 bases from V and 8 bases from J, with 11 bases in between. This CDR3 spans 13 amino acids. CDR3 sequence reads: CASSITPTYEQFF. CDR3 in DNA: TGTGCCAGTAGTATCACTCCTACCTATGAGCAGTTCTTC. The complete variable domain, with remaining parts taken from reference TRBV19 and TRBJ2-1, reads DGGITQSPKYLFRKEGQNVTLSCEQNLNHDAMYWYRQDPGQGLRLIYYSQIVNDFQKGDIAEGYSVSREKKESFPLTVTSAQKNPTAFYLCASSITPTYEQFFGPGTRLTVL.

CDR3 nucleotides: TGTGCCAGCAGCGTGTCAGGGACAGGGGGGGATGAGCAGTTCTTC. It yields the protein CASSVSGTGGDEQFF. This rearrangement joins TRBV9 to TRBJ2-1; TRBD1 aligns across 11 bases. The V gene end was trimmed by 2 bases and the J gene end by 8 bases; junction bases not matched to a gene: 6. Germline V gene lookup returns CDR1 SGDLS and CDR2 YYNGEE. The CDR3 loop spans 15 amino acids.

V gene TRBV5-1 combines with J gene TRBJ2-7, with 8 bases identical to TRBD1. This CDR3 has 15 amino acids. Looked up from germline, CDR1 is SGHRS and CDR2 is YFSETQ. Unmatched junction bases numbered 9, after V lost 7 bases and J lost 0 bases. Here the CDR3 DNA reads TGCGCCAGCCAACCTAGGACAGGGAGCTCCTACGAGCAGTACTTC. Protein sequence: CASQPRTGSSYEQYF.

The rearrangement links TRBV5-1 to TRBJ1-6, with D hard to call. The ends were cut back, 0 bases at V and 10 bases at J, with 17 bases in the middle. This CDR3 is 16 amino acids long. In germline, CDR1 is SGHRS, CDR2 YFSETQ. The CDR3 protein is CASSLAFAGLGSPLHF. The CDR3 DNA reads TGCGCCAGCAGCTTGGCCTTCGCAGGCTTAGGATCACCCCTCCACTTT.